This T cell receptor (beta chain) derives from a study of blood T cell repertoires in COVID-19. Study-level information: From the United States, Italy and Spain came samples of acute and convalescent COVID-19.

Profiling relied on immunoSEQ multiplex PCR, and the TCRdb table lists in-frame clones only, not all of them. The sample carries 120,000 to 150,000 clones, 70% to 90% recorded once. Recruits, aged roughly 18 to 90 years, lived in 24 US areas. The CDR3 sequence is 13 residues long. Trimming stripped 4 bases from V and 5 bases from J, with 12 bases between. Germline values: CDR1 GTSNPN, CDR2 SVGIG (reference sequence). The chain employs TRBV30 and TRBJ1-5; D not certain. The sample taken for sequencing was PBMCs or T cells enriched from blood (not recorded which). The receptor was derived from a woman aged 45-60 years with acute COVID-19. CDR3 amino acids: CAWNEMRHQPQHF. The CDR3 DNA reads as TGTGCCTGGAATGAGATGCGGCATCAGCCCCAGCATTTT.